Listed below are T cell receptor beta chains from one sample, sequenced in a study of cytomegalovirus exposure and HLA in healthy donors. Clones were sequenced by immunoSEQ multiplex PCR, and TCRdb holds only the in-frame ones, with some missing. The data hold 200,000 to 300,000 clones, with 82% observed a single time. Sequenced material: PBMCs. These receptors were obtained from a woman aged 40 to 55 in good health and CMV-seropositive. The CDR3 runs from the conserved cysteine through the conserved F or W. The order of the fields is J gene, V gene, clone size, D gene, CDR3 protein, CDR3 DNA. D genes are given only for firm matches. The size entry is marked missing in some rows and otherwise reads once, few, many or a size class.

TRBJ2-2,TRBV30,few,TRBD2,CAWSTGLAGGRGGELFF,TGTGCCTGGAGTACGGGACTAGCGGGGGGGCGAGGCGGGGAGCTGTTTTTT
TRBJ1-3,TRBV28,.,TRBD1,CASSPGGSGNTIYF,TGTGCCAGCAGTCCAGGGGGCTCTGGAAACACCATATATTTT
TRBJ1-3,TRBV5-1,.,.,CASSPSSGNTIYF,TGCGCCAGCAGCCCCTCTTCTGGAAACACCATATATTTT
TRBJ2-7,TRBV7-2,.,TRBD2,CASSPIAGAYEQYF,TGTGCCAGCAGTCCGATAGCGGGGGCCTACGAGCAGTACTTC
TRBJ2-4,TRBV29-1,.,.,CSAEWGGAPKNIQYF,TGCAGCGCTGAATGGGGCGGGGCGCCCAAAAACATTCAGTACTTC
TRBJ1-1,TRBV19,once,.,CASREAVNTEAFF,TGTGCCAGTAGAGAAGCGGTAAACACTGAAGCTTTCTTT
TRBJ1-3,TRBV30,.,TRBD1,CAWTGGPRNTIYF,TGTGCCTGGACAGGGGGCCCCAGAAACACCATATATTTT
TRBJ1-1,TRBV9,.,TRBD1,CASSTFLGTENTEAFF,TGTGCCAGCAGCACCTTTCTGGGGACAGAGAACACTGAAGCTTTCTTT
TRBJ2-1,TRBV29-1,.,.,CSVDRGEQFF,TGCAGCGTTGACCGGGGTGAGCAGTTCTTC
TRBJ2-7,TRBV6-5,.,TRBD2,CASMVAGVYEQYF,TGTGCCAGCATGGTAGCGGGAGTCTACGAGCAGTACTTC
TRBJ2-7,TRBV11-2,few,.,CASSSSGKFYEQYF,TGTGCCAGCAGCTCGAGCGGTAAATTCTACGAGCAGTACTTC
TRBJ2-7,TRBV4-2,.,.,CASSQGAQYEQYF,TGTGCCAGCAGCCAGGGGGCCCAATACGAGCAGTACTTC
TRBJ2-7,TRBV12-5,.,TRBD2,CASGWGTTYSYEQYF,TGTGCTAGTGGTTGGGGGACTACCTACTCCTACGAGCAGTACTTC
TRBJ2-7,TRBV7-6,once,TRBD1,CASSLEQGRIEQYF,TGTGCCAGCAGCTTAGAACAGGGGAGAATCGAGCAGTACTTC
TRBJ2-2,TRBV10-2,.,TRBD1,CASTGQGAGELFF,TGCGCCAGCACTGGACAGGGGGCCGGGGAGCTGTTTTTT
TRBJ1-5,TRBV10-3,.,.,CAISDNSNQPQHF,TGTGCCATCAGTGACAATAGCAATCAGCCCCAGCATTTT
TRBJ1-4,TRBV11-2,few,TRBD1,CASNNQQGGNEKLFF,TGTGCCAGTAACAATCAACAGGGGGGCAATGAAAAACTGTTTTTT
TRBJ1-5,TRBV7-8,few,.,CASSLVTRDNNQPQHF,TGTGCCAGCAGCTTAGTCACCCGGGACAACAATCAGCCCCAGCATTTT
TRBJ1-5,TRBV27,.,TRBD1,CASSPGTGDLTQPQHF,TGTGCCAGCAGTCCCGGGACAGGGGATCTTACGCAGCCCCAGCATTTT
TRBJ2-2,TRBV7-3,.,.,CASSFSPNTGELFF,TGTGCCAGCAGCTTTAGTCCGAACACCGGGGAGCTGTTTTTT
TRBJ2-7,TRBV9,.,TRBD1,CASSVLGSGQASYEQYF,TGTGCCAGCAGCGTATTGGGATCGGGACAGGCTTCCTACGAGCAGTACTTC
TRBJ2-1,TRBV5-6,once,TRBD2,CASSLGAGLAIEQFF,TGTGCCAGCAGCTTGGGGGCGGGACTAGCAATTGAGCAGTTCTTC
TRBJ2-7,TRBV11-1,.,TRBD2,CASSSEGLSGRRVEQYF,TGTGCCAGCAGCTCCGAGGGGTTGAGCGGGAGGCGGGTCGAGCAGTACTTC
TRBJ2-7,TRBV19,.,.,CASKGWWYEQYF,TGTGCCAGCAAGGGGTGGTGGTACGAGCAGTACTTC
TRBJ1-2,TRBV5-8,few,.,CASSLGVSGFNYGYTF,TGTGCCAGCAGCCTGGGAGTGTCGGGTTTCAACTATGGCTACACCTTC
TRBJ1-3,TRBV7-9,.,.,CASSPRGGLSGNTIYF,TGTGCCAGCAGCCCTAGGGGGGGGCTCTCTGGAAACACCATATATTTT
TRBJ2-5,TRBV7-2,.,TRBD2,CASSLGGRSGGQETQYF,TGTGCCAGCAGCTTAGGGGGGCGGTCGGGAGGGCAAGAGACCCAGTACTTC
TRBJ1-2,TRBV27,.,.,CASSHPRSAGNYGYTF,TGTGCCAGCAGCCATCCTCGGTCCGCAGGTAACTATGGCTACACCTTC
TRBJ1-1,TRBV14,.,TRBD1,CASSPQAPGTGIVRTEAFF,TGTGCCAGCAGTCCTCAAGCACCCGGGACAGGGATTGTTCGCACTGAAGCTTTCTTT
TRBJ1-2,TRBV18,.,TRBD1,CASSGQGNYGYTF,TGTGCCAGCTCAGGACAGGGGAACTATGGCTACACCTTC
TRBJ2-1,TRBV29-1,.,TRBD2,CSVASSGRVNSYNEQFF,TGCAGCGTTGCGTCCAGCGGGAGGGTTAATTCCTACAATGAGCAGTTCTTC